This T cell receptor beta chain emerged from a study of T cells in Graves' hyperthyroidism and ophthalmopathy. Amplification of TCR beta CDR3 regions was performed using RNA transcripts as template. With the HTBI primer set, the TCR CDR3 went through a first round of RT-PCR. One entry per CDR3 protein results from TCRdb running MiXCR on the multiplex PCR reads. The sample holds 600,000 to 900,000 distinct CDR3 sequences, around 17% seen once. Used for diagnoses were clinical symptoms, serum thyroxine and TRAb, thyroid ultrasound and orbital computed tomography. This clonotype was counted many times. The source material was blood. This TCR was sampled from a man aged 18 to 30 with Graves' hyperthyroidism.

The CDR3 DNA sequence: TGTGCCAGCAGTTTAATTGGGGGCCAAGAGACCCAGTACTTC. This translates into CASSLIGGQETQYF. The chain couples TRBV28 to TRBJ2-5; D tentatively fits TRBD1 or TRBD2 (5 bases each). The germline gives CDR1 MDHEN, CDR2 SYDVKM. V was pared by 2 bases and J by 1 base, with 8 bases between. The CDR3 loop spans 14 amino acids.